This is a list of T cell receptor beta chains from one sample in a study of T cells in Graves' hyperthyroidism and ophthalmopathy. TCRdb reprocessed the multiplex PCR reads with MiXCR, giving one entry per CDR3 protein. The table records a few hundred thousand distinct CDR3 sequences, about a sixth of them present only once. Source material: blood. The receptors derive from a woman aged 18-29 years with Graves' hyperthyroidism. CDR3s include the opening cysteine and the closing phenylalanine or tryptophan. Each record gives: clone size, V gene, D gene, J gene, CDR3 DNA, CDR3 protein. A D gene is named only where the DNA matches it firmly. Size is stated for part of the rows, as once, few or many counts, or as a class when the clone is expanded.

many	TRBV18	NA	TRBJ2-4	TGTGCCAGCTCACCACCGAGACAGAGAGAACGGGACATTCAGTACTTC	CASSPPRQRERDIQYF
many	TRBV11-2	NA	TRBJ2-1	TGTGCCAGCAGCCGGCAGTTGTACAATGAGCAGTTCTTC	CASSRQLYNEQFF
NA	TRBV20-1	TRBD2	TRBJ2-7	TGCAGTGCTAGAGACCCGGGACTAGCGGGAGCTATCGCCTACGAGCAGTACTTC	CSARDPGLAGAIAYEQYF
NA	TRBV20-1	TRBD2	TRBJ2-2	TGCAGTGCTCCTCGACTAGCGGGAAGCACCGGGGAGCTGTTTTTT	CSAPRLAGSTGELFF
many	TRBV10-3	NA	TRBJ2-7	TGTGCCATCAGTGCGCGGGACAGCAGCTACGAGCAGTACTTC	CAISARDSSYEQYF
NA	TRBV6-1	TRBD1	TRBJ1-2	TGTGCCAGCAGGGGACAAGGGACAGTCTATGGCTACACCTTC	CASRGQGTVYGYTF
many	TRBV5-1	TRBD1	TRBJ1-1	TGCGCCAGCAGCATGGGACAGGGGTCGCGAAACACTGAAGCTTTCTTT	CASSMGQGSRNTEAFF
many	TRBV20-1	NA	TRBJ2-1	TGCAGTGCTAGAGACAACCTGGGGCATGAGCAGTTCTTC	CSARDNLGHEQFF
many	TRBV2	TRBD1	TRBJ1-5	TGTGCCAGCAGTAGGGACAGGGGGTGGCCCCAGCATTTT	CASSRDRGWPQHF
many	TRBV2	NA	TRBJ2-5	TGTGCCAGCACGGGGTTGAGGGAGACCCAGTACTTC	CASTGLRETQYF
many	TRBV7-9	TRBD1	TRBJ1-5	TGTGCCAGCAGCCCCATAAGCAGGGGGCTTGGTCAGCCCCAGCATTTT	CASSPISRGLGQPQHF
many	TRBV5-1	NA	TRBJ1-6	TGCGCCAGCAGCTTGGCCGGGCGTTCACCCCTCCACTTT	CASSLAGRSPLHF
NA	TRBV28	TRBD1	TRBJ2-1	TGTGCCAGCAGTTTCCTCCGGGACAGCGACAATGAGCAGTTCTTC	CASSFLRDSDNEQFF
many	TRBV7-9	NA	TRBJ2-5	TGTGCCAGCATGGCTGAAGATTCCGACCCCCAAGAGACCCAGTACTTC	CASMAEDSDPQETQYF
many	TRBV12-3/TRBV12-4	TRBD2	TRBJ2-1	TGTGCCAGCAGTCTAGGACTAGGCTCCTACAATGAGCAGTTCTTC	CASSLGLGSYNEQFF
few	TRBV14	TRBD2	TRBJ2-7	TGTGCCAGCAGCCCCCGGGGTAGCGGGGTCGACGAGCAGTACTTC	CASSPRGSGVDEQYF
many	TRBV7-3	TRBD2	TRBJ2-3	TGTGCCAGCAGCTCTTCTAGCGGGGGGGCCCCGTGGGGCGCAGATACGCAGTATTTT	CASSSSSGGAPWGADTQYF
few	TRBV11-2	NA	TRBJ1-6	TGTGCCAGCAGCTTAGATTGGGATTCACCCCTCCACTTT	CASSLDWDSPLHF
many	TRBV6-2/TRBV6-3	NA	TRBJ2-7	TGTGCCAGCAGTCGGAGGCCCGGGAGTCCGCTACGAGGGCAGTACTTC	CASSRRPGSPLRGQYF
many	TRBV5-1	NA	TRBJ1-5	TGCGCCAGCAGCTTGGATCCCGGGGCTAGCAATCAGCCCCAGCATTTT	CASSLDPGASNQPQHF
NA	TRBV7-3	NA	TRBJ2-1	TGTGCCAGCAGCTATACCGGGACTCTTTACAATGAGCAGTTCTTC	CASSYTGTLYNEQFF
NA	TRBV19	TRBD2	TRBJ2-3	TGTGCCAGTAGTGTAGCGGGAGGGCGGTTCACAGGTACGCAGTATTTT	CASSVAGGRFTGTQYF
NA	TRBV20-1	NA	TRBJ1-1	TGCAGTGCTAGTACTCAGCAAAACACTGAAGCTTTCTTT	CSASTQQNTEAFF
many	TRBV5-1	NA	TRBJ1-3	TGCGCCAGCAGTCCCGGGGGCTCTGGAAACACCATATATTTT	CASSPGGSGNTIYF
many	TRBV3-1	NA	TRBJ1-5	TGTGCCAGCAGGCCCTCGGGGGGAGGGGAGCCCCAGCATTTT	CASRPSGGGEPQHF
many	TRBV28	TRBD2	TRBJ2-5	TGTGCCAGCAGCCAACCGAGGACTAGACCCCAAGAGACCCAGTACTTC	CASSQPRTRPQETQYF